This T cell receptor (beta chain) was found in a study of CD8 T cells in Susac syndrome. Turning to the study itself: Sequenced Susac syndrome patients included over 5 with active disease and eight who were in remission. General study results and limits: The greatest CD8+ clonal expansion in Susac occurred in TEMRA cells and in active patients.

Purification of the CD8+ and CD4+ T cells relied on negative isolation, and TEMRA cells underwent FACS enrichment. Reverse transcription of about 0.5 to 1 ug RNA was carried out with random hexamers. The TCR beta CDR3 was amplified by immunoSEQ multiplex PCR across 54 Vbeta, 13 Jbeta. In TCRdb, the immunoSEQ multiplex PCR reads were re-called with MiXCR into one record per CDR3 protein. The sample includes around 90,000 distinct CDR3 sequences, roughly 95% seen only once; the top ten take 0.55% to 0.75%. Worth noting for this clonotype: Its antigen is currently unknown.

The receptor was isolated from a human donor with Susac syndrome. The sequencing sample was made of CD8+ T cells from PBMCs.

The CDR3 spells CASSLDVVYEQYF. Written as DNA, the CDR3 is TGTGCCAGCAGCTTGGACGTCGTCTACGAGCAGTACTTC. The chain links TRBV5-4 to TRBJ2-7; D call uncertain. In germline, CDR1 is SGHNT, CDR2 YYREEE (reference sequence). V was cut by 0 bases and J by 3 bases, with 7 bases left in between. CDR3 length: 13 residues.